This note documents a single T cell receptor beta chain sequence. Its antigen is still unknown. Using immunoSEQ multiplex PCR, the repertoire was profiled, and TCRdb retains in-frame clones only, with some absent. The sample shows around 80,000 clones, roughly 88% of them seen only once. Looked up from germline, CDR1 is SGHRS and CDR2 is YFSETQ. V gave up 4 bases and J gave up 0 bases, with 14 bases separating them. The CDR3 length is 15 residues. The data belong to a study of T cell responses to AZD1222 COVID-19 vaccine. On the study more broadly: Second-dose groups at about 4 or about 12 weeks were pooled. General study results and limits: An increase in Spike-specific TCR breadth and depth was observed after two AZD1222 doses. Dominant at 160-218 and 743-854, vaccine-associated CD4 TCRs also spanned spike.

The chain employs TRBV5-1 and TRBJ2-7; TRBD1 might be the D (5 bases). The sequencing here drew on peripheral blood, taken on day 0 of AZD1222 vaccination. The receptor's source is an adult in good health. In DNA form, the CDR3 reads TGCGCCAGCAGCCGAGATGGGGCCGGCTCCTACGAGCAGTACTTC. Translating gives CASSRDGAGSYEQYF. Looking up the rest from reference TRBV5-1 and TRBJ2-7 gives the full variable domain: KAGVTQTPRYLIKTRGQQVTLSCSPISGHRSVSWYQQTPGQGLQFLFEYFSETQRNKGNFPGRFSGRQFSNSRSEMNVSTLELGDSALYLCASSRDGAGSYEQYFGPGTRLTVT.